This section outlines one TCR beta chain sequence together with its context. These data originate in a study of blood T cell repertoires in COVID-19. Study as a whole: Sample material is recorded as cDNA or gDNA derived from T cells, B-cell-depleted T cells, or PBMCs.

Germline CDR1 MGHRA, CDR2 YSYEKL. This CDR3 spans 19 amino acids. V lost 3 bases to trimming and J lost 3 bases; unmatched junction nucleotides: 18. Sequenced by immunoSEQ multiplex PCR; TCRdb stores in-frame clones only, minus some. The sample carries around 250,000 clones, about 89% recorded once. Cohort allocation depended upon clinical history that participants reported. This receptor was identified in a woman under 40 who had recovered from COVID-19. Input material: PBMCs or T cells enriched from blood (not recorded which). The V and J genes are TRBV4-1 and TRBJ1-1; the match to TRBD1 covers 8 bases. This chain's CDR3 is CASSQDRITTGVGDTEAFF. The CDR3 DNA sequence: TGCGCCAGCAGCCAGGACCGAATTACGACAGGGGTCGGGGACACTGAAGCTTTCTTT.